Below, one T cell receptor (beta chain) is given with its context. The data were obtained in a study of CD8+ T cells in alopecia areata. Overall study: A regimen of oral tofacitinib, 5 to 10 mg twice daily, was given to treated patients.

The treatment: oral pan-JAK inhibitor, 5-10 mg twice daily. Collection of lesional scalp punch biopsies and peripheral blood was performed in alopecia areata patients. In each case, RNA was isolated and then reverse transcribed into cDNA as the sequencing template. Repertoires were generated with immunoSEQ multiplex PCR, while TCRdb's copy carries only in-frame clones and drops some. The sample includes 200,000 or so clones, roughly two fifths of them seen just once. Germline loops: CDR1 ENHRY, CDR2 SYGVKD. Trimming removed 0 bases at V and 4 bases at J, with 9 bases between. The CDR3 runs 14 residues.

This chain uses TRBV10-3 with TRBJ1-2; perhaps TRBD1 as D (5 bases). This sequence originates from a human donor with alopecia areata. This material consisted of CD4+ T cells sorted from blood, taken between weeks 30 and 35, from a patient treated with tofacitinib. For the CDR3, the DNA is TGTGCCATCAGTGAGTCGACAGCCACCTATGGCTACACCTTC. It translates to CAISESTATYGYTF.